A selection of T cell receptor beta chains follows, all from one sample in a study of T cell repertoires in cytomegalovirus infection. TCRdb called the reads again in MiXCR, with one record for every CDR3 protein. The sample shows 80,000 to 95,000 distinct CDR3 sequences, roughly 29% of them seen only once. Their cognate antigens are unknown. The sample was CD8+ T cells from cultured PBMCs, taken from culture after CMV antigen stimulation. Every receptor here comes from a human donor in good health (CMV status not recorded). Some clones in this sample may be carry-over from other donors' samples. The CDR3 runs from the conserved cysteine through the conserved F or W. A D gene is named only where the DNA matches it firmly. Clone size is given for some rows only: seen once, a few or many times, or a class if the clone is expanded.

V	J	D	size	CDR3	DNA
TRBV7-2	TRBJ2-7	TRBD2	few	CASSSRTSGGREQYF	TGTGCCAGCAGCTCTAGGACTAGCGGGGGTCGGGAGCAGTACTTC
TRBV7-9	TRBJ2-1	NA	NA	CASSLALWRGGRNEQFF	TGTGCCAGCAGCTTAGCGCTCTGGCGGGGTGGACGCAATGAGCAGTTCTTC
TRBV19	TRBJ1-2	TRBD1	NA	CASSIERVGDSVYGYTF	TGTGCCAGTAGTATAGAACGGGTTGGGGACAGCGTCTATGGCTACACCTTC
TRBV12-3/TRBV12-4	TRBJ2-7	TRBD1	NA	CASSLAGTGESYEQYF	TGTGCCAGCAGTTTAGCCGGGACAGGGGAGAGTTACGAGCAGTACTTC
TRBV7-9	TRBJ2-7	NA	few	CASSSIRTSAYEQYF	TGTGCCAGCAGCTCGATACGGACTTCCGCCTACGAGCAGTACTTC
TRBV6-5	TRBJ2-7	NA	few	CASTTGTATYEQYF	TGTGCCAGCACCACAGGGACTGCCACCTACGAGCAGTACTTC
TRBV13	TRBJ2-7	NA	NA	CASSLGGDLSYEQYF	TGTGCCAGCAGCTTAGGGGGGGATCTTTCCTACGAGCAGTACTTC
TRBV2	TRBJ2-7	TRBD1	NA	CASRLQGSGYEQYF	TGTGCCAGCAGACTACAGGGGAGCGGCTACGAGCAGTACTTC
TRBV11-1	TRBJ2-3	TRBD1	few	CASSRVDRGRIDTQYF	TGTGCCAGCAGCCGGGTGGACAGGGGGCGCATAGATACGCAGTATTTT
TRBV15	TRBJ2-1	NA	NA	CATSRIPDSSYNEQFF	TGTGCCACCAGCAGAATCCCAGATAGCTCCTACAATGAGCAGTTCTTC
TRBV7-6	TRBJ2-1	NA	NA	CASSGPGNEQFF	TGTGCCAGCAGCGGACCGGGGAATGAGCAGTTCTTC
TRBV7-9	TRBJ2-6	NA	many	CASSAPHPGQPIISGANVLTF	TGTGCCAGCAGCGCCCCCCACCCGGGACAACCAATAATCTCTGGGGCCAACGTCCTGACTTTC
TRBV28	TRBJ1-4	TRBD1	once	CASTPTGGEKLFF	TGTGCCAGCACCCCGACAGGGGGCGAAAAACTGTTTTTT
TRBV5-1	TRBJ2-2	NA	NA	CASSLDTLTGELFF	TGCGCCAGCAGCTTGGACACCTTAACCGGGGAGCTGTTTTTT
TRBV6-1	TRBJ1-6	NA	few	CASSWGGVANSPLHF	TGTGCCAGCAGTTGGGGGGGCGTCGCTAATTCACCCCTCCACTTT
TRBV20-1	TRBJ1-4	TRBD1	NA	CSARRGRDEKLFF	TGCAGTGCTAGGAGGGGGCGGGATGAAAAACTGTTTTTT